These 2 T cell receptor beta chains share one sample of origin, sequenced in a study of cytomegalovirus exposure and HLA in healthy donors. The PCR ran on 60 Vbeta and 13 Jbeta primers. Clones were sequenced by immunoSEQ multiplex PCR, and TCRdb holds only the in-frame ones, with some missing. This sample yields 100,000 or so clones, of which nearly 80% are seen a single time; under 1.5% belongs to the top ten. Sequencing used PBMCs. The receptors here all came from a man aged 30-40 years in good health and CMV-seronegative.

The chain combines TRBV5-1 with TRBJ2-3; the D gene is possibly TRBD2 (5 bases). In germline, CDR1 is SGHRS, CDR2 YFSETQ. The germline V and J ends were trimmed by 4 bases and 2 bases, with 14 bases remaining between them. The CDR3 has 15 residues. The CDR3 is CASSPIGGSTDTQYF. In DNA form, the CDR3 reads TGCGCCAGCAGCCCCATAGGAGGCTCCACAGATACGCAGTATTTT.

This clone came up a few times. The chain recombines TRBV6-4 with TRBJ1-2; D is unresolved. The CDR3 is 13 residues long. Germline V gene data show CDR1 as MRHNA and CDR2 as SNTAGT. The V and J ends lost 2 bases and 6 bases respectively, with 10 bases between them. CDR3 loop: CASSDGESDGYTF. The CDR3 coding sequence is TGTGCCAGCAGTGACGGGGAGAGCGATGGCTACACCTTC.